This entry lists 9 T cell receptor beta chains sequenced from one sample in a study of shared clonotypes between healthy human individuals. Method: immunoSEQ multiplex PCR; TCRdb's copy keeps in-frame clones and lacks some. The sample contains 490,000 or so clones, less than 80% of which appear only once. The sequenced material came from PBMCs. These TCRs come from a woman in her forties in good health. Some clones in this sample may be carry-over from other donors' samples.

This clone was detected only a few times. This chain links TRBV19 with TRBJ2-2; 8 nucleotides line up with TRBD2. Germline CDR1 LNHDA, CDR2 SQIVND (reference sequence). This CDR3 comprises 14 residues. The J segment lost 4 bases and the V segment lost 6 bases, leaving 4 bases of the junction unmatched. For the CDR3, the DNA is TGTGCCAGTAGAATTAGCGGGGTCACCGGGGAGCTGTTTTTT. Translation: CASRISGVTGELFF. The full variable domain, rest sourced from reference TRBV19 and TRBJ2-2, is DGGITQSPKYLFRKEGQNVTLSCEQNLNHDAMYWYRQDPGQGLRLIYYSQIVNDFQKGDIAEGYSVSREKKESFPLTVTSAQKNPTAFYLCASRISGVTGELFFGEGSRLTVL.

J is TRBJ1-4 and V is TRBV7-8; D is perhaps TRBD1 (5 bases). The CDR3 covers 15 residues. V dropped 5 bases and J dropped 5 bases, with 15 bases sitting between them. Germline CDR1 and CDR2: SGHVS and FQNEAQ. This CDR3 reads CASSPGGRGNEKLFF. The DNA for the CDR3 is TGTGCCAGCAGCCCGGGAGGGAGGGGAAATGAAAAACTGTTTTTT.

In DNA, the CDR3 is TGTGCCAGCTCATCCCCACAGGGGTTAAAGACCCAGTACTTC. Its protein product is CASSSPQGLKTQYF. The rearrangement joins TRBV18 to TRBJ2-5; 7 bases are shared with TRBD1. The ends lost 5 bases at V and 6 bases at J; junction bases unmatched: 9. In germline, CDR1 is KGHSH, CDR2 LQKENI. This CDR3 is built from 14 residues.

CDR3 nucleotides: TGTGCCAGCAGCTTAGGTGTCGGGACCTACGAGCAGTACTTC. It codes for CASSLGVGTYEQYF. The J gene is TRBJ2-7, the V gene TRBV5-4; D perhaps matches TRBD2 (5 bases). Germline CDR1 and CDR2: SGHNT and YYREEE (reference sequence). The V end lost 2 bases, the J end lost 2 bases, and 11 bases lay between the germline ends. This CDR3 is 14 amino acids long.

This clone was counted between two and nine times. The gene calls are TRBV27 and TRBJ2-3; D unclear. V was pared by 4 bases and J by 3 bases, with 11 bases between. The CDR3 extends over 14 amino acids. Germline CDR1 reads MNHEY; CDR2 reads SMNVEV (reference sequence). The DNA for the CDR3 is TGTGCCAGCAGTTCGGTTTACCGGACAGATACGCAGTATTTT. Encoded protein: CASSSVYRTDTQYF.

This chain connects TRBV29-1 to TRBJ2-2; TRBD1 might be the D (7 bases). This CDR3 is built from 14 residues. V was cut by 5 bases and J by 3 bases, with 13 bases left in between. The germline V gene encodes CDR1 SQVTM and CDR2 ANQGSEA. The CDR3 sequence is CSVLDREDTGELFF. The CDR3, as DNA: TGCAGCGTTCTAGACAGGGAGGACACCGGGGAGCTGTTTTTT.

This rearrangement joins TRBV5-6 to TRBJ2-1; 12 bases match TRBD2. V gave up 3 bases and J gave up 4 bases; unmatched junction bases: 2. Germline V lookup: CDR1 SGHDT, CDR2 YYEEEE. This CDR3 region has 15 residues. CDR3 DNA: TGTGCCAGCAGCTCCGGGACTAGCGGGTACAATGAGCAGTTCTTC. Its protein is CASSSGTSGYNEQFF.

This chain joins TRBV6-1 and TRBJ2-7; the match to TRBD2 covers 7 bases. CDR3 length: 14 amino acids. Trimming removed 8 bases from V and 1 base from J; junction bases left unmatched: 8. Per the germline V gene, CDR1 is MNHNS and CDR2 is SASEGT. CDR3 bases: TGTGCCAGCCGGGGGGTAGCAGGATCCTACGAGCAGTACTTC. This translates into CASRGVAGSYEQYF.

J is TRBJ2-5 and V is TRBV2, with D uncertain. Trimming stripped 2 bases from V and 3 bases from J, with 10 bases between. Germline V gene sequence: CDR1 SNHLY, CDR2 FYNNEI. The CDR3 contains 14 residues. The CDR3 is CASSEQAREETQYF. The CDR3, as DNA: TGTGCCAGCAGTGAACAGGCTCGCGAAGAGACCCAGTACTTC.